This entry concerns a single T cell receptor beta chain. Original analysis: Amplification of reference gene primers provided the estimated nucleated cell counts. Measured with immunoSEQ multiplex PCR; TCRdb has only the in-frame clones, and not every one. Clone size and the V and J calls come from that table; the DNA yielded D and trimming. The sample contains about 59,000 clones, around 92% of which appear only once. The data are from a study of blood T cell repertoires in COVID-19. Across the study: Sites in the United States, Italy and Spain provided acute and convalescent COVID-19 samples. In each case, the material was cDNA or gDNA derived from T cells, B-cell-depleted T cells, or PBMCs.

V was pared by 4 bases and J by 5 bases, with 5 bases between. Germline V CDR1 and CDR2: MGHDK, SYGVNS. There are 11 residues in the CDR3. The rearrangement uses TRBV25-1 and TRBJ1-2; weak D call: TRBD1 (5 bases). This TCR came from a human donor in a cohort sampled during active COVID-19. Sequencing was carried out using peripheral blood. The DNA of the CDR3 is TGTGCCAGCAGTGCAGGGTATGGCTACACCTTC. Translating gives CASSAGYGYTF.